This T cell receptor (beta chain) comes out of a study of response to subunit inactivated influenza vaccine. Findings and caveats of the study: Each seasonal flu vaccination may recruit only limited new T cells, authors suggested.

TCRdb fed the RT-PCR reads into MiXCR, producing one record per CDR3 protein. In the table there are 450,000 to 700,000 distinct CDR3 sequences, around 15% of which are singletons. A word on this clonotype: Its antigen is currently unknown.

Per germline, CDR1 LGHNA and CDR2 YNFKEQ. This CDR3 spans 14 amino acids. V lost 0 bases, J lost 6 bases, and 9 bases lay in between. The V gene is TRBV4-2, the J gene TRBJ1-5; D remains ambiguous. The sequence derives from a man aged 45-65 years who received an inactivated influenza vaccine. The source was PBMCs from blood, collected about 12 days after vaccination. DNA for the CDR3: TGTGCCAGCAGCCAAGATGCGGGTGGTCAGCCCCAGCATTTT. This encodes CASSQDAGGQPQHF.